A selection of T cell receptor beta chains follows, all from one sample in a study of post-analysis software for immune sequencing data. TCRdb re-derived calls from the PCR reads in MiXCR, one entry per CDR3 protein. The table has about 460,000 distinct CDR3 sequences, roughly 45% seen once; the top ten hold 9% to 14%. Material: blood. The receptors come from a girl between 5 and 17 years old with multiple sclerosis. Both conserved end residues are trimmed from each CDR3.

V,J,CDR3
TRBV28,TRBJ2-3,ASSDRDRTDTQY
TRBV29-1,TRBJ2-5,SVETGYWTPY
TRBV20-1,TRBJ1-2,SARVPGQGVSYT
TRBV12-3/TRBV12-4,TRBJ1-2,ASSPRGDYGYT
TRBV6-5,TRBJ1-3,ASSYSLGATGNTIY
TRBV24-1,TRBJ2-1,ATSDDLYSEQF
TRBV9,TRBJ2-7,ASSVGGIGSYEQY
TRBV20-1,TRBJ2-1,SAGPSGLIYNEQF
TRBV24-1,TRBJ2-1,ATSDPGTGDRNEQF
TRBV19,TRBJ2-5,ASRQAGETQY
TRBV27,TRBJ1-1,ASSLVGGQTEAF
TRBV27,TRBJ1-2,ASSFPGQGSGYT
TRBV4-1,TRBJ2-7,ASSPPGSHEQY
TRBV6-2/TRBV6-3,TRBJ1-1,ASSFGLMNTEAF
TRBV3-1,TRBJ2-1,ASSQQGWKGSYNEQF
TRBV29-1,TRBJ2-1,SIARGGYNEQF
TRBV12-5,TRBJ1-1,ASGLGLNTEAF
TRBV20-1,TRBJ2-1,SAKSRDYQSSYNEQF
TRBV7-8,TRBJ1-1,ASSLPTGNTEAF
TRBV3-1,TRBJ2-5,ASSQRQETQY
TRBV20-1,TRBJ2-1,SARPPSGGEQF
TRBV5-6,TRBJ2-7,ASSLVGAEQY
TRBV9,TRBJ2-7,ASSVAGETSYEQY
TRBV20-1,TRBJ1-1,SATPGNTEAF
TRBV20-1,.,SARTSGEDEQY
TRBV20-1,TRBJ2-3,SATLGGGSTDTQY
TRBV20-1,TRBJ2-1,SARSPSAPGEQF
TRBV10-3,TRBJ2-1,AISESSAYRNEQF
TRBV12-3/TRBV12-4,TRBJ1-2,ASSKGQVVGYGYT
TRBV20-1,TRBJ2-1,SAQTNGRTYEQF
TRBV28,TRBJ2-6,ASSLRFSSGANVLT
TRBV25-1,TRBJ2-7,ASSEGYEQY